Listed here are 20 T cell receptor beta chains from one sample, sequenced in a study of beta chain features in type 1 diabetes. Isolated RNA was reverse transcribed in full, so expressed TCRB transcripts were sequenced. Some clones are missing from TCRdb's copy, which holds only in-frame ones; the method was immunoSEQ multiplex PCR. The sample contains hundreds of thousands of clones, 30% of which appear only once. The sample consisted of naive CD4+ T cells from blood. Receptor source: a man younger than 30 in good health.

This clone was seen a few times. This chain connects TRBV4-3 to TRBJ2-7; 7 bases line up with TRBD1. J lost 3 bases, V lost 1 base, and 6 bases had no gene match. Looked up from germline, CDR1 is LGHNA and CDR2 is YSLEER. The CDR3 is 15 residues long. The CDR3 loop reads CASSQAGTEGYEQYF. The CDR3 DNA is TGCGCCAGCAGCCAAGCCGGGACAGAAGGCTACGAGCAGTACTTC.

The chain combines TRBV28 with TRBJ2-1, with D unresolved. The length of the CDR3 is 13 residues. The germline V and J ends were trimmed by 5 bases and 14 bases, with 19 bases remaining between them. Germline V gene sequence: CDR1 MDHEN, CDR2 SYDVKM. This CDR3 reads CASSRSTGHLEFF. The DNA of the CDR3 is TGTGCCAGCAGTCGGTCCACCGGGCACTTGGAGTTCTTC.

CDR3 residues: CASSLTGTSGNEQFF. CDR3 nucleotides: TGCGCCAGCAGCTTGACCGGGACTAGCGGCAATGAGCAGTTCTTC. The chain links TRBV5-1 to TRBJ2-1; 11 positions agree with TRBD2. Germline V CDR1 and CDR2: SGHRS, YFSETQ. The CDR3 is 15 amino acids. The V gene end was trimmed by 1 base and the J gene end by 6 bases; junction bases not matched to a gene: 3.

The chain recombines TRBV9 with TRBJ2-5; D is unclear. Germline-derived CDR1 and CDR2 are SGDLS and YYNGEE. The V gene lost 4 bases and the J gene lost 0 bases, with 13 bases spanning the gap. This CDR3 spans 15 amino acids. The CDR3 bases are TGTGCCAGCAGCCCCCCCGGCGGATACCAAGAGACCCAGTACTTC. Translating gives CASSPPGGYQETQYF.

The J gene is TRBJ1-5, the V gene TRBV21-1. TRBV21-1 is deemed a pseudogene. The CDR3 runs 15 residues. The CDR3 DNA reads as TGTGCCAGTCCGGTCGAAGTAGATAGCAATCAGCCCCAGCATTTT. It specifies CASPVEVDSNQPQHF.

J is TRBJ2-4 and V is TRBV5-1; no reliable D call. The CDR3 extends over 13 amino acids. Trimming took off 3 bases at V and 4 bases at J, with 8 bases between the two ends. Germline values: CDR1 SGHRS, CDR2 YFSETQ. For the CDR3, the DNA is TGCGCCAGCAGCTGGGCAGAGAAAAACATTCAGTACTTC. Protein product: CASSWAEKNIQYF.

This clone was picked up a small number of times. The chain is built from TRBV7-2 and TRBJ2-5; D is possibly TRBD1 (5 bases). The CDR3 loop spans 11 amino acids. The V gene's germline CDR1 is SGHTA and CDR2 FQGNSA. Trimming removed 5 bases at V and 11 bases at J, with 12 bases between. CDR3 nucleotides: TGTGCCAGCAGCCAGGGCCAATCTCAGTACTTC. Protein: CASSQGQSQYF.

A few counts support this clone. V and J are TRBV4-3 and TRBJ2-5; D remains unclear. The CDR3 is made up of 13 amino acids. Between the trimmed V and J ends, which lost 1 base and 2 bases, there was a span of 5 bases. Germline V gene sequence: CDR1 LGHNA, CDR2 YSLEER. CDR3 sequence (DNA): TGCGCCAGCAGCCAAGGACCACAAGAGACCCAGTACTTC. This codes for CASSQGPQETQYF.

CDR3 amino acids: CAGGTVNEKLFF. Here the CDR3 DNA reads TGTGCCGGGGGGACAGTCAATGAAAAACTGTTTTTT. This chain joins TRBV30 and TRBJ1-4, with TRBD1 identical over 7 bases. This CDR3 region has 12 residues. The V segment lost 8 bases and the J segment 5 bases; nucleotides outside the gene matches: 5. Germline V gene lookup returns CDR1 GTSNPN and CDR2 SVGIG (reference sequence).

The chain uses TRBV30 and TRBJ1-2, with TRBD1 matching over 8 bases. This CDR3 region has 13 residues. CDR1 is GTSNPN, CDR2 SVGIG, per germline (reference sequence). J lost 5 bases, V lost 3 bases, and 5 bases had no gene match. The CDR3 is CAWSAGGPYGYTF. Here the CDR3 DNA reads TGTGCCTGGAGCGCAGGGGGCCCATATGGCTACACCTTC. Looking up the rest from reference TRBV30 and TRBJ1-2 gives the full variable domain: SQTIHQWPATLVQPVGSPLSLECTVEGTSNPNLYWYRQAAGRGLQLLFYSVGIGQISSEVPQNLSASRPQDRQFILSSKKLLLSDSGFYLCAWSAGGPYGYTFGSGTRLTVV.

V usage is TRBV7-6 and J usage is TRBJ2-3, with D possibly called TRBD1 or TRBD2 (5 bases each). Germline V gene sequence: CDR1 SGHVS, CDR2 FNYEAQ. The length of the CDR3 is 15 residues. The V gene lost 0 bases and the J gene lost 1 base, with 8 bases spanning the gap. CDR3 coding DNA: TGTGCCAGCAGCTTAGCGGGGACCGGCACAGATACGCAGTATTTT. It translates to CASSLAGTGTDTQYF.

The V gene is TRBV7-9, the J gene TRBJ2-7; tentatively, D is TRBD2 (5 bases). CDR1 is SEHNR and CDR2 is FQNEAQ in the germline V gene (reference sequence). The length of the CDR3 is 13 residues. Trimming cost V 1 base and J 4 bases, with 8 bases left between them. For the CDR3, the DNA is TGTGCCAGCAGCTTAGTACGGGGTTACGAGCAGTACTTC. Its translation is CASSLVRGYEQYF. Full variable domain (remainder filled in from reference TRBV7-9 and TRBJ2-7): DTGVSQNPRHKITKRGQNVTFRCDPISEHNRLYWYRQTLGQGPEFLTYFQNEAQLEKSRLLSDRFSAERPKGSFSTLEIQRTEQGDSAMYLCASSLVRGYEQYFGPGTRLTVT.

This clone was recorded a few times. CDR3 amino acids: CASSVQGSEPQHF. CDR3 DNA: TGTGCCAGTAGTGTACAGGGTTCAGAGCCCCAGCATTTT. V and J are TRBV19 and TRBJ1-5; D may be TRBD1 (6 bases). CDR1 LNHDA and CDR2 SQIVND come from the germline V gene (reference sequence). V was pared by 5 bases and J by 8 bases, with 13 bases between. The CDR3 has 13 amino acids.

The chain uses TRBV12-5 and TRBJ2-7, with a possible D match to TRBD2 (6 bases). Germline V gene sequence: CDR1 LGHNT, CDR2 FRNRAP. The germline V and J ends were trimmed by 6 bases and 2 bases, with 17 bases remaining between them. The CDR3 spans 15 residues. As DNA, the CDR3 is TGTGCTAGTGGCCAGCCTCTAGCGCGAACCTACGAGCAGTACTTC. It is translated as CASGQPLARTYEQYF. Using reference TRBV12-5 and TRBJ2-7 for the parts outside the CDR3, the full variable domain is DARVTQTPRHKVTEMGQEVTMRCQPILGHNTVFWYRQTMMQGLELLAYFRNRAPLDDSGMPKDRFSAEMPDATLATLKIQPSEPRDSAVYFCASGQPLARTYEQYFGPGTRLTVT.

This clone is a singleton in its sample. This chain connects TRBV19 to TRBJ2-3, with 12 bases lining up with TRBD2. The J segment lost 4 bases and the V segment lost 7 bases, leaving 21 bases of the junction unmatched. The germline gives CDR1 LNHDA, CDR2 SQIVND (reference sequence). This CDR3 spans 20 amino acids. CDR3 nucleotide sequence: TGTGCCAGTACTACAGGCGATCTAGCGGGAGGGCCCCGCCGCCCAGATACGCAGTATTTT. Translated: CASTTGDLAGGPRRPDTQYF.

V is TRBV25-1 and J is TRBJ1-2; the match to TRBD1 covers 9 bases. This CDR3 is built from 14 residues. The junction had 3 bases not matched to a gene; V was cut back by 6 bases and J by 1 base. Germline values: CDR1 MGHDK, CDR2 SYGVNS. For the CDR3, the DNA is TGTGCCAGCAGGAAGGGACAGGGTAACTATGGCTACACCTTC. As protein: CASRKGQGNYGYTF.

A few counts support this clone. The V call is TRBV18, the J call TRBJ2-3, with D hard to call. Trimming removed 2 bases at V and 6 bases at J, with 9 bases between. The CDR3 loop spans 13 amino acids. Germline assignment: CDR1 KGHSH and CDR2 LQKENI. In nucleotides, the CDR3 is TGTGCCAGCTCACCAAACGGACGGGATACGCAGTATTTT. This gives the protein CASSPNGRDTQYF.

This rearrangement joins TRBV7-2 to TRBJ2-7; tentatively, D is TRBD1 (6 bases). From germline, CDR1 is SGHTA and CDR2 FQGNSA. This CDR3 region has 14 residues. The germline V and J ends were trimmed by 5 bases and 3 bases, with 14 bases remaining between them. The CDR3 protein is CASSRRTVRYEQYF. CDR3 DNA sequence: TGTGCCAGCAGCCGTCGGACAGTCCGCTACGAGCAGTACTTC.

This clone was counted only a few times. The J gene is TRBJ1-5, the V gene TRBV30; TRBD1 is a possible D gene (6 bases). CDR1 GTSNPN and CDR2 SVGIG come from the germline V gene (reference sequence). The CDR3 has 18 amino acids. Trimming removed 0 bases from V and 0 bases from J, with 18 bases in between. DNA of the CDR3: TGTGCCTGGAGTGTTAATAGGGGGAATGGCTATAGCAATCAGCCCCAGCATTTT. It is translated as CAWSVNRGNGYSNQPQHF.

In the case of this clone: The sample has other DNA sequences that encode this CDR3 too. The genes are TRBV4-1 and TRBJ2-1, with 14 bases lining up with TRBD2. The germline gives CDR1 MGHRA, CDR2 YSYEKL. The CDR3 runs 15 residues. J was trimmed by 8 bases and V by 1 base; bases with no gene match: 1. The CDR3 loop is CASSQVGLAGDEQFF. The DNA for the CDR3 is TGCGCCAGCAGCCAAGTGGGACTAGCGGGAGATGAGCAGTTCTTC.